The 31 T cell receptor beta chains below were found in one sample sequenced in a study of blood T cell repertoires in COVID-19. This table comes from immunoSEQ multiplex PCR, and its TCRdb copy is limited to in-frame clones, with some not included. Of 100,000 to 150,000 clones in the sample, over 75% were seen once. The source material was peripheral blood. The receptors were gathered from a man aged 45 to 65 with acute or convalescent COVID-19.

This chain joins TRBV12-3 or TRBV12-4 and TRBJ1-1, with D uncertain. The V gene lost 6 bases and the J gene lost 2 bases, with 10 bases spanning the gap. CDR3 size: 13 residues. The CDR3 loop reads CASSPTANTEAFF. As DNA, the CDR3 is TGTGCCAGCAGCCCAACTGCTAACACTGAAGCTTTCTTT.

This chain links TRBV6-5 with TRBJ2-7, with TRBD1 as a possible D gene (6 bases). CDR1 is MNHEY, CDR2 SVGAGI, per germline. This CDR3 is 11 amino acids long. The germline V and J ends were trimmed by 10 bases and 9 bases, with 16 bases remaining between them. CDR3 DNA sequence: TGTGCCACCACGTACAGGGCGGTGCAGTACTTC. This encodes CATTYRAVQYF.

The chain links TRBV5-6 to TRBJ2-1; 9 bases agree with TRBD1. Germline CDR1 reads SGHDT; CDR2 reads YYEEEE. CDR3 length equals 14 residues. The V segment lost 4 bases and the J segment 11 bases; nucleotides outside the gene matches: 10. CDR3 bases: TGTGCCAGCAGCGACACAGGGGGCGAATCCCAGCAGTTCTTC. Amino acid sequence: CASSDTGGESQQFF.

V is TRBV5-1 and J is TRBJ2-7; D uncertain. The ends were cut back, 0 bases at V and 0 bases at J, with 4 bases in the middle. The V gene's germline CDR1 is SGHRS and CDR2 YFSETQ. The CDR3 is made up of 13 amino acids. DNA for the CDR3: TGCGCCAGCAGCTTGGGTAGCTCCTACGAGCAGTACTTC. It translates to CASSLGSSYEQYF.

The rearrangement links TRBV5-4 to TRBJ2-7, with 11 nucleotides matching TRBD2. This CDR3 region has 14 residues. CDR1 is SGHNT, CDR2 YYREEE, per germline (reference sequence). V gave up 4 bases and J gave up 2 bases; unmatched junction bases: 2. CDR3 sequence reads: CASSRGLAAYEQYF. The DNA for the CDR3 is TGTGCCAGCAGCAGGGGACTAGCGGCCTACGAGCAGTACTTC.

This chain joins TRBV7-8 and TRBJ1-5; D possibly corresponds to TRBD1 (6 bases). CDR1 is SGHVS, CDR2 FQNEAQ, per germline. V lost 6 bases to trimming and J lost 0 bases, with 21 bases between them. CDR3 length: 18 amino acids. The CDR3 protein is CASSWAPGEELSNQPQHF. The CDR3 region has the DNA TGTGCCAGCAGTTGGGCCCCAGGGGAAGAACTTAGCAATCAGCCCCAGCATTTT.

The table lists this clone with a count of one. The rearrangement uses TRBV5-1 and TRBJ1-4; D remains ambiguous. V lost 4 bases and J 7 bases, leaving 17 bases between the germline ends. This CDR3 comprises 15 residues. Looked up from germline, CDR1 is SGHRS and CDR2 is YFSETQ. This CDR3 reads CASSKTSGLGEKLFF. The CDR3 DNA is TGCGCCAGCAGCAAAACGAGCGGGTTAGGTGAAAAACTGTTTTTT. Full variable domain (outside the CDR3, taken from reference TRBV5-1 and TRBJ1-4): KAGVTQTPRYLIKTRGQQVTLSCSPISGHRSVSWYQQTPGQGLQFLFEYFSETQRNKGNFPGRFSGRQFSNSRSEMNVSTLELGDSALYLCASSKTSGLGEKLFFGSGTQLSVL.

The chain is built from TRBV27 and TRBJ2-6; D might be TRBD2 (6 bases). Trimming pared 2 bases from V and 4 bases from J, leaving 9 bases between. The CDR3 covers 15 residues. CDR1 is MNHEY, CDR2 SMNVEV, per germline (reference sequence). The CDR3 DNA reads TGTGCCAGCAGTTTAGGGGGGTCCGGGGCCAACGTCCTGACTTTC. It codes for CASSLGGSGANVLTF.

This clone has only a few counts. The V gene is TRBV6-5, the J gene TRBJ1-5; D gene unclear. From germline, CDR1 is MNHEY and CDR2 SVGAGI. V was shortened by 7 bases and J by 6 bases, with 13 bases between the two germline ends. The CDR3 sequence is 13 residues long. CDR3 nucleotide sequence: TGTGCCAGCACCGAACGGGGTCCTCAGCCCCAGCATTTT. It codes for CASTERGPQPQHF.

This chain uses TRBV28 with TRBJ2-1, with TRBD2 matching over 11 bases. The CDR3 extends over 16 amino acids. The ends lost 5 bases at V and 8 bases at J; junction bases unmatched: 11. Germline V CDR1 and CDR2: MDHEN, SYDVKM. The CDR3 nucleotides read TGTGCCAGCAGTGCCTCCCTAGCGGGAGGTTTCGATGAGCAGTTCTTC. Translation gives CASSASLAGGFDEQFF.

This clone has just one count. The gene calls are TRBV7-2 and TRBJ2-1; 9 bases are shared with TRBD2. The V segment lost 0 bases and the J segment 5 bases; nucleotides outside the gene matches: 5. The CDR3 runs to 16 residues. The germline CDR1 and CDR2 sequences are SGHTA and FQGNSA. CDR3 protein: CASSLANLAGNNEQFF. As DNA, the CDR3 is TGTGCCAGCAGCTTAGCGAATCTAGCGGGGAACAATGAGCAGTTCTTC.

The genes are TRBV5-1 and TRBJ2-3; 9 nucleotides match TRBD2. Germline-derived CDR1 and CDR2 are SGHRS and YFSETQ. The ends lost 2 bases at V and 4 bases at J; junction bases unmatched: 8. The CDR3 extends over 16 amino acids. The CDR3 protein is CASSFPSGRQADTQYF. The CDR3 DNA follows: TGCGCCAGCAGCTTCCCCAGCGGGAGGCAGGCAGATACGCAGTATTTT.

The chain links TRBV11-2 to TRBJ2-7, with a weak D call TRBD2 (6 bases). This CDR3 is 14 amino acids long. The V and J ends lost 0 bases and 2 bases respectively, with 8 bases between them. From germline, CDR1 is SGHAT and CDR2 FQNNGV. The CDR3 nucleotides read TGTGCCAGCAGCTTAGAGCGGGGCACCTACGAGCAGTACTTC. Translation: CASSLERGTYEQYF.

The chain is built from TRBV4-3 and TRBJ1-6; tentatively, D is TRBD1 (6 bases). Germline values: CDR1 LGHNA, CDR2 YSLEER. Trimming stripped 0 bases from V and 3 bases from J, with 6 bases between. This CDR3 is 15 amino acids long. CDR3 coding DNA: TGCGCCAGCAGCCAAGACAGGGGCTATAATTCACCCCTCCACTTT. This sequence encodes CASSQDRGYNSPLHF.

The CDR3 sequence: CASSQDNRANTEAFF. CDR3 bases: TGTGCCAGCAGCCAAGACAACAGGGCAAACACTGAAGCTTTCTTT. This chain joins TRBV4-2 and TRBJ1-1; weak D call: TRBD1 (6 bases). V lost 0 bases to trimming and J lost 2 bases, with 10 bases between them. The CDR3 sequence is 15 residues long. Germline V gives CDR1 LGHNA, CDR2 YNFKEQ.

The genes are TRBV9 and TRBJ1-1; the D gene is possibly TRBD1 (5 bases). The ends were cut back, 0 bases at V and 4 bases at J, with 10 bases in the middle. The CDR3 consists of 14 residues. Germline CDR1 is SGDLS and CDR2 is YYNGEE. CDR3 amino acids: CASSVVEGTTEAFF. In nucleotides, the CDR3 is TGTGCCAGCAGCGTAGTGGAGGGGACCACTGAAGCTTTCTTT.

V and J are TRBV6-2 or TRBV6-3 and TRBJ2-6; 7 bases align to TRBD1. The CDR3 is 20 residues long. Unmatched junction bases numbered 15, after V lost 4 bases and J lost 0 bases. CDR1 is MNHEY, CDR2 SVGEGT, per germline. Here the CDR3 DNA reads TGTGCCAGCAGTTCAGCGGTCGGAAGGGACAGCCTCTCTGGGGCCAACGTCCTGACTTTC. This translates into CASSSAVGRDSLSGANVLTF.

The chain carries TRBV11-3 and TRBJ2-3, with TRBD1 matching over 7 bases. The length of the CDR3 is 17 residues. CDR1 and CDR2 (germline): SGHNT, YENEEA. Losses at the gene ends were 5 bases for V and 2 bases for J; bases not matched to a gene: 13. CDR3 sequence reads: CASSRTGASLITDTQYF. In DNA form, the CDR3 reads TGTGCCAGCAGCCGGACAGGCGCTAGCCTAATCACAGATACGCAGTATTTT.

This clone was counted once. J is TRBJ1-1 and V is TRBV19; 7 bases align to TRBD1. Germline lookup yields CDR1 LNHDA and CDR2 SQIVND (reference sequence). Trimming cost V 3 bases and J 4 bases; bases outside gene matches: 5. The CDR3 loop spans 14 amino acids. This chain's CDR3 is CASSILQGGTEAFF. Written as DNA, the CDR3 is TGTGCCAGTAGTATTCTTCAGGGGGGCACTGAAGCTTTCTTT.

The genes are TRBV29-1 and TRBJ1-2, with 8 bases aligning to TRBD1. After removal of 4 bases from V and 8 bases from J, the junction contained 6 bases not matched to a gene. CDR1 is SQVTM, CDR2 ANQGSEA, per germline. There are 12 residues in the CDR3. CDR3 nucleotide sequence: TGCAGCGTTGGTGGACAGGGCCGAGGCTACACCTTC. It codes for CSVGGQGRGYTF.

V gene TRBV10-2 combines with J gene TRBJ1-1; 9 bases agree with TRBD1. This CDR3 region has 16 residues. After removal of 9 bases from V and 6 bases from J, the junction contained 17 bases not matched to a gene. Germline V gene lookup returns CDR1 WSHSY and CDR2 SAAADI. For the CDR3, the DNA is TGCGCCAGTAACACAGGGGGCCGTTTGCCAAACGCTGAAGCTTTCTTT. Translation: CASNTGGRLPNAEAFF.

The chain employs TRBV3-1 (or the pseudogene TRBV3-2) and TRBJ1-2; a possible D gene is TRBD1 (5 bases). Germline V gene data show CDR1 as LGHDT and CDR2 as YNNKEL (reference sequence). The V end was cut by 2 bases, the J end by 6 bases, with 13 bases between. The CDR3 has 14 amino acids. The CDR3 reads CASSQRPQGDGYTF. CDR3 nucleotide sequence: TGTGCCAGCAGCCAAAGGCCCCAGGGCGATGGCTACACCTTC.

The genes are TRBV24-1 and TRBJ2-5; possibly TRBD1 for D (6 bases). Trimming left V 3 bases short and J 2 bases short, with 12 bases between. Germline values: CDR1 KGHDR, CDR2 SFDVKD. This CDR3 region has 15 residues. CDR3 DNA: TGTGCCACCAGTGATGCCGGGACACCTCAAGAGACCCAGTACTTC. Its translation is CATSDAGTPQETQYF.

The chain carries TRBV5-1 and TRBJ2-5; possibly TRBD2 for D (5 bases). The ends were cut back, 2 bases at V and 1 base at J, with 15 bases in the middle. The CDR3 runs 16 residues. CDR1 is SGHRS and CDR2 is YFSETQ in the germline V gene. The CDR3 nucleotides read TGCGCCAGCAGCTTTGACGGGAAGCGGAGCCAAGAGACCCAGTACTTC. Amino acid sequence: CASSFDGKRSQETQYF.

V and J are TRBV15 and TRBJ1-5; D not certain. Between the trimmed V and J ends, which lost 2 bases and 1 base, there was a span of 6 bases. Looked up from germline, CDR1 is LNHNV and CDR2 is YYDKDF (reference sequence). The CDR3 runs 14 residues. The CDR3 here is CATSRSASNQPQHF. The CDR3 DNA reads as TGTGCCACCAGCAGAAGCGCGAGCAATCAGCCCCAGCATTTT.

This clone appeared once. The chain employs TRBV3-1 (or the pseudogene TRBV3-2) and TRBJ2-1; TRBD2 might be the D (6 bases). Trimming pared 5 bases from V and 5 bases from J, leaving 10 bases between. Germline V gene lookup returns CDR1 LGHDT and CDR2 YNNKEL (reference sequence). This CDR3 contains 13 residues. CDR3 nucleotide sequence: TGTGCCAGCAGCACACGACTAGACAATGAGCAGTTCTTC. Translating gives CASSTRLDNEQFF.

CDR3 protein: CASSLSEGTLGWGVKGLFF. For the CDR3, the DNA is TGTGCCAGCAGTTTATCCGAGGGGACTTTGGGCTGGGGGGTGAAGGGACTGTTTTTT. The V call is TRBV27, the J call TRBJ1-4; the D gene is possibly TRBD1 (5 bases). V was clipped by 0 bases and J by 13 bases, with 30 bases between them. The CDR3 is 19 residues long. CDR1 MNHEY and CDR2 SMNVEV come from the germline V gene (reference sequence).

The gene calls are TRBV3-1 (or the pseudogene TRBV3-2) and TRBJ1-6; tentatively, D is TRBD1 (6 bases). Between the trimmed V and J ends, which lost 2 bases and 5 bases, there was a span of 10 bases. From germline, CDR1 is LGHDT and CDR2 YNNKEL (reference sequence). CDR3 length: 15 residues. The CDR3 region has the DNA TGTGCCAGCAGCCAACTCGGACAGAATAATTCACCCCTCCACTTT. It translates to CASSQLGQNNSPLHF.

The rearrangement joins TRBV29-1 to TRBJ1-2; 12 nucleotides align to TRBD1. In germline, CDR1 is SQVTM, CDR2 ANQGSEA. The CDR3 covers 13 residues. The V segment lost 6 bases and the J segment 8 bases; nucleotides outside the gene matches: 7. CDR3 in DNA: TGCAGCGTCAAGGGACAGGGGGCAGGAGGCTACACCTTC. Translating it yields CSVKGQGAGGYTF.

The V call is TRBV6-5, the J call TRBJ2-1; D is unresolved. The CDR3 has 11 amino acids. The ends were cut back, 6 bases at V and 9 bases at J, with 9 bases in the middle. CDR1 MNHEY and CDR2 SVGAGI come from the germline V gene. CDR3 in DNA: TGTGCCAGCAGAAATCGCGTTGAGCAGTTCTTC. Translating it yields CASRNRVEQFF.

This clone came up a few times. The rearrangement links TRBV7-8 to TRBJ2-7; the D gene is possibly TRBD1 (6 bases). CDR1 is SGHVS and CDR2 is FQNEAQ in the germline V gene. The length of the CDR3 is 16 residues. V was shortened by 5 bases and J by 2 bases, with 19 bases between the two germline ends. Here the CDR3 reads CASSPRQSGATYEQYF. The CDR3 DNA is TGTGCCAGCAGCCCTCGACAGTCAGGGGCGACCTACGAGCAGTACTTC.